The rows below give T cell receptor beta chains drawn from one sample of a study of T cell responses to AZD1222 COVID-19 vaccine. This table comes from immunoSEQ multiplex PCR, and its TCRdb copy is limited to in-frame clones, with some not included. This table has about 140,000 clones, 80% to 90% appearing once. The sample here was peripheral blood, taken on day 0 of AZD1222 vaccination. These receptors originate from an adult in good health. CDR3s include the opening cysteine and the closing phenylalanine or tryptophan. A D gene is named only where the DNA matches it firmly. Clone size is not always given. Where it is, it says once, few, many or a class for expanded clones.

CDR3 DNA,CDR3 protein,clone size,V gene,J gene,D gene
TGTGCCAGTAGTATAGATCGGTGGGAAATTGGCAATCAGCCCCAGCATTTT,CASSIDRWEIGNQPQHF,-,TRBV19,TRBJ1-5,-
TGTGCCAGCAGCCAACACCCGGGACTAGCGGGACCCACCGGGGAGCTGTTTTTT,CASSQHPGLAGPTGELFF,-,TRBV11-2,TRBJ2-2,TRBD2
TGTGCCAGCACCCGCTTTTTAGCGGGAGGTACCAATGAGCAGTTCTTC,CASTRFLAGGTNEQFF,-,TRBV5-6,TRBJ2-1,TRBD2
TGTGCCAGCAGACTAGCAGGTTTACCAGATACGCAGTATTTT,CASRLAGLPDTQYF,-,TRBV5-4,TRBJ2-3,-
TGTGCCAGCAGCTTACGAGGGTGGTGGTGGTATGGCTACACCTTC,CASSLRGWWWYGYTF,-,TRBV7-8,TRBJ1-2,-
TGTGCCAGCACGAGGGACTATGGCTACACCTTC,CASTRDYGYTF,-,TRBV21-1,TRBJ1-2,-
TGTGCCAGCAGCCCGGACTACTCCCAAGAGACCCAGTACTTC,CASSPDYSQETQYF,-,TRBV7-9,TRBJ2-5,-
TGTGCCAGCAGTTACCAGGAGGGGGGACTCTACGAGCAGTACTTC,CASSYQEGGLYEQYF,once,TRBV6-6,TRBJ2-7,-
TGTGCCAGCAGTTCCCCCTCCGGGACAACTAACACTGAAGCTTTCTTT,CASSSPSGTTNTEAFF,few,TRBV6-5,TRBJ1-1,-
TGTGCCAGCAGCCAAGAATGGGGGGACCTCACAGATACGCAGTATTTT,CASSQEWGDLTDTQYF,-,TRBV3-1/TRBV3-2,TRBJ2-3,-
TGTGCCAGTATTAGGACAGGATTGAACTATGGCTACACCTTC,CASIRTGLNYGYTF,-,TRBV19,TRBJ1-2,TRBD1
TGCGCCAGCAGCTTGGGTGACAGGGACGGAAACACCATATATTTT,CASSLGDRDGNTIYF,-,TRBV5-1,TRBJ1-3,TRBD1
TGCGCCAGCAGCTTGGGCGTTCTGAACACTGAAGCTTTCTTT,CASSLGVLNTEAFF,few,TRBV5-1,TRBJ1-1,-
TGCGCCAGCACTCGAGGGATCCAAACTATACTTGGGAATGAGCAGTTCTTC,CASTRGIQTILGNEQFF,-,TRBV10-1,TRBJ2-1,-
TGTGCCAGCAGCCTCAGAGGGTACACTGAAGCTTTCTTT,CASSLRGYTEAFF,-,TRBV2,TRBJ1-1,-
TGTGCCAGCAGTGACTCCGCTCGCGCAGATACGCAGTATTTT,CASSDSARADTQYF,-,TRBV6-4,TRBJ2-3,-
TGTGCCAGCACCTCAGGGGGCAACCTTAACTATGGCTACACCTTC,CASTSGGNLNYGYTF,-,TRBV5-4,TRBJ1-2,TRBD1
TGTGCCAGTATCACATCCCCCGGCACTGAAGCTTTCTTT,CASITSPGTEAFF,-,TRBV19,TRBJ1-1,-
TGTGCCAGCAGCTTCTGGGACTCTGGGGCCAACGTCCTGACTTTC,CASSFWDSGANVLTF,once,TRBV5-6,TRBJ2-6,-
TGTGCCAGCAGCCAAGAACAGAACACTGAAGCTTTCTTT,CASSQEQNTEAFF,once,TRBV3-1/TRBV3-2,TRBJ1-1,-
TGTGCCAGCAGTTTATGGAGGGCGCAGTATTTT,CASSLWRAQYF,once,TRBV28,TRBJ2-3,-
TGTGCCAGCAGCCTTAAAGGAACCTACGAGCAGTACTTC,CASSLKGTYEQYF,once,TRBV3-1/TRBV3-2,TRBJ2-7,-
TGTGCCAGCACTTCCAGCGGGAGTGGGGTGGATGAGCAGTTCTTC,CASTSSGSGVDEQFF,-,TRBV7-9,TRBJ2-1,TRBD2
TGTGCCAGCAGCGCCAGGGGGTCCCGAAGTGGCTACACCTTC,CASSARGSRSGYTF,-,TRBV9,TRBJ1-2,TRBD1
TGTGCCAGCAGCGTGGACAGCCTGGGAGTTAACACTGAAGCTTTCTTT,CASSVDSLGVNTEAFF,-,TRBV6-4,TRBJ1-1,-
TGTGCCAGCAGCGAAACTAGCGGGGAGGCCAAAAACATTCAGTACTTC,CASSETSGEAKNIQYF,-,TRBV7-9,TRBJ2-4,TRBD2
TGTGCCAGCAGCTTTTCTAGGGGCGAGACCCAGTACTTC,CASSFSRGETQYF,few,TRBV11-2,TRBJ2-5,-
TGTGCCAGCAGCTTAGTGGCTGATCAGCCCCAGCATTTT,CASSLVADQPQHF,-,TRBV7-2,TRBJ1-5,-
TGCAGCGTTGAAGCTGCGGTCGGAGAAAAACTGTTTTTT,CSVEAAVGEKLFF,-,TRBV29-1,TRBJ1-4,-
TGTGCCAGCAGCCAAGATTGGGCAGGCGAGCAGTACTTC,CASSQDWAGEQYF,few,TRBV14,TRBJ2-7,-
TGCGCCAGCAGCTTGGCCCCGGTGGGGACTACAAAAGAGACCCAGTACTTC,CASSLAPVGTTKETQYF,-,TRBV5-1,TRBJ2-5,TRBD2